This is a list of T cell receptor beta chains from one sample in a study of blood T cell repertoires in COVID-19. Method: immunoSEQ multiplex PCR; TCRdb's copy keeps in-frame clones and lacks some. In the table there are a few hundred thousand clones, about four fifths of which are singletons. The sequenced sample consisted of peripheral blood. Receptors originate from a woman younger than 35 with acute or convalescent COVID-19. Both conserved end residues are part of each CDR3. A D gene is named only where the DNA matches it firmly. Clone size is not always given. Where it is, it says once, few, many or a class for expanded clones.

D gene | J gene | clone size | V gene | CDR3 protein | CDR3 DNA
TRBD1 | TRBJ1-5 | . | TRBV7-6 | CASSSTGLGQPQHF | TGTGCCAGCAGCTCGACAGGGTTAGGTCAGCCCCAGCATTTT
TRBD2 | TRBJ2-2 | . | TRBV19 | CASSTTSGRVNTGELFF | TGTGCCAGTAGTACGACTAGCGGGAGGGTGAACACCGGGGAGCTGTTTTTT
TRBD2 | TRBJ2-3 | . | TRBV7-7 | CASSLGTSGSTDTQYF | TGTGCTAGCAGCTTAGGGACTAGCGGGAGTACAGATACGCAGTATTTT
. | TRBJ2-6 | . | TRBV4-3 | CASSQVWASGANVLTF | TGCGCCAGCAGCCAAGTGTGGGCCTCTGGGGCCAACGTCCTGACTTTC
. | TRBJ1-1 | . | TRBV3-1/TRBV3-2 | CASSPRRTLSTEAFF | TGTGCCAGCAGCCCTCGGAGGACCTTAAGTACTGAAGCTTTCTTT
. | TRBJ2-5 | . | TRBV3-1/TRBV3-2 | CASSQATVQETQYF | TGTGCCAGCAGCCAGGCGACAGTACAAGAGACCCAGTACTTC
. | TRBJ1-4 | . | TRBV5-1 | CASSPGVFNEKLFF | TGCGCCAGCAGCCCAGGGGTTTTTAATGAAAAACTGTTTTTT
TRBD2 | TRBJ2-7 | once | TRBV30 | CAWSVGPRVTSWTYEQYF | TGTGCCTGGAGTGTAGGTCCTAGGGTGACTAGCTGGACCTACGAGCAGTACTTC
. | TRBJ1-5 | few | TRBV10-3 | CAISEQAGARQHF | TGTGCCATCAGTGAGCAGGCGGGAGCGCGCCAGCATTTT
. | TRBJ2-3 | . | TRBV7-2 | CASSFRGSTDTQYF | TGTGCCAGCAGCTTCAGGGGTAGCACAGATACGCAGTATTTT
. | TRBJ1-1 | . | TRBV7-3 | CASSLIPEGGNTEAFF | TGTGCCAGCAGCTTAATCCCCGAAGGCGGTAACACTGAAGCTTTCTTT
TRBD1 | TRBJ2-7 | . | TRBV30 | CAWSPGMGQGAYEQYF | TGTGCCTGGAGCCCCGGTATGGGACAGGGGGCCTACGAGCAGTACTTC
TRBD2 | TRBJ2-7 | . | TRBV6-2/TRBV6-3 | CASSYSGLAGSYEQYF | TGTGCCAGCAGTTACTCTGGCCTAGCGGGATCCTACGAGCAGTACTTC
. | TRBJ2-1 | . | TRBV11-3 | CASSLEATINEQFF | TGTGCCAGCAGCTTAGAAGCGACTATAAATGAGCAGTTCTTC
TRBD1 | TRBJ2-7 | . | TRBV18 | CASSPGLGTGEQYEQYF | TGTGCCAGCTCACCTGGGCTAGGGACAGGGGAACAATACGAGCAGTACTTC
. | TRBJ2-7 | . | TRBV7-9 | CASSLGQLYEQYF | TGTGCCAGCAGCCTCGGACAGCTCTACGAGCAGTACTTC
. | TRBJ2-7 | . | TRBV12-3/TRBV12-4 | CASGFRVHEQYF | TGTGCCAGCGGCTTTCGGGTCCACGAGCAGTACTTC
TRBD1 | TRBJ1-2 | . | TRBV12-3/TRBV12-4 | CASSKTGHGYTF | TGTGCCAGCAGTAAGACAGGGCATGGCTACACCTTC
. | TRBJ1-2 | . | TRBV7-8 | CASSLGQFDYGYTF | TGTGCCAGCAGCTTAGGGCAGTTCGACTATGGCTACACCTTC
. | TRBJ1-4 | . | TRBV5-6 | CASSGAGVNEKLFF | TGTGCCAGCAGCGGGGCGGGGGTTAATGAAAAACTGTTTTTT
. | TRBJ2-5 | once | TRBV28 | CASSLQSQETQYF | TGTGCCAGCAGCTTACAGTCACAAGAGACCCAGTACTTC
. | TRBJ1-3 | few | TRBV7-9 | CASSPGQHSGNTIYF | TGTGCCAGCAGCCCGGGACAACATTCTGGAAACACCATATATTTT
. | TRBJ2-3 | once | TRBV19 | CASSLRGGYVDTQYF | TGTGCCAGTAGTCTAAGGGGGGGTTACGTAGATACGCAGTATTTT
TRBD2 | TRBJ2-5 | . | TRBV5-1 | CASSFSGNSGSETQYF | TGCGCCAGCAGCTTTTCCGGTAATAGCGGGAGCGAGACCCAGTACTTC
. | TRBJ2-1 | . | TRBV18 | CASSPPERQYNEQFF | TGTGCCAGCTCACCACCGGAGCGCCAGTACAATGAGCAGTTCTTC
TRBD2 | TRBJ2-7 | . | TRBV7-9 | CAIPGLGYEQYF | TGTGCCATCCCGGGACTAGGCTACGAGCAGTACTTC
. | TRBJ2-3 | . | TRBV6-1 | CASSEHPDTQYF | TGTGCCAGCAGTGAACATCCCGATACGCAGTATTTT
TRBD1 | TRBJ1-2 | . | TRBV6-2/TRBV6-3 | CASNPGQGWYGYTF | TGTGCCAGCAACCCCGGACAGGGCTGGTATGGCTACACCTTC
. | TRBJ1-6 | few | TRBV9 | CASSPRTGTQGSPLHF | TGTGCCAGCAGCCCGCGGACCGGGACCCAGGGGTCACCCCTCCACTTT
. | TRBJ2-1 | . | TRBV6-2/TRBV6-3 | CASSYRPREANEQFF | TGTGCCAGCAGTTACCGGCCCAGGGAGGCCAATGAGCAGTTCTTC
TRBD2 | TRBJ2-1 | . | TRBV10-2 | CASRQEREHYNEQFF | TGCGCCAGCAGACAAGAGCGGGAGCACTACAATGAGCAGTTCTTC
. | TRBJ2-3 | . | TRBV7-2 | CASSLEARGVDTQYF | TGTGCCAGCAGCTTAGAGGCTAGAGGAGTGGATACGCAGTATTTT
TRBD1 | TRBJ1-1 | . | TRBV5-1 | CASSLSTGTGTEAFF | TGCGCCAGCAGCTTATCGACAGGGACGGGGACTGAAGCTTTCTTT
. | TRBJ1-4 | . | TRBV3-1/TRBV3-2 | CASRAGNEKLFF | TGTGCCAGCAGGGCAGGGAATGAAAAACTGTTTTTT
. | TRBJ1-4 | few | TRBV28 | CASSLGRGREKLFF | TGTGCCAGCAGTTTAGGGCGGGGGCGCGAAAAACTGTTTTTT
. | TRBJ1-1 | . | TRBV28 | CASTWRGGGDTEAFF | TGTGCCAGCACTTGGAGGGGCGGAGGGGACACTGAAGCTTTCTTT
TRBD1 | TRBJ2-3 | . | TRBV28 | CASSVTGTGGLREYF | TGTGCCAGCAGTGTAACCGGGACAGGGGGTTTAAGGGAGTATTTT
. | TRBJ1-1 | . | TRBV3-1/TRBV3-2 | CASSPQGTGTEAFF | TGTGCCAGCAGCCCCCAGGGGACGGGCACTGAAGCTTTCTTT
TRBD1 | TRBJ1-4 | . | TRBV12-3/TRBV12-4 | CASSGQGNEKLFF | TGTGCCAGCAGCGGACAGGGAAATGAAAAACTGTTTTTT
. | TRBJ1-2 | few | TRBV30 | CAWSVQMYGYTF | TGTGCCTGGAGTGTACAGATGTATGGCTACACCTTC
TRBD2 | TRBJ2-5 | . | TRBV5-4 | CASSRTGEGRYQETQYF | TGTGCCAGCAGCCGAACCGGGGAGGGGCGTTACCAAGAGACCCAGTACTTC
. | TRBJ2-1 | . | TRBV3-1/TRBV3-2 | CASALPGVSVNEQFF | TGTGCCAGCGCCTTACCGGGAGTTTCTGTCAATGAGCAGTTCTTC
. | TRBJ2-7 | . | TRBV5-1 | CASSPEGDYEQYF | TGCGCCAGCAGCCCTGAGGGGGATTACGAGCAGTACTTC
TRBD2 | TRBJ2-1 | . | TRBV7-2 | CASSYLWGRDSYNEQFF | TGTGCCAGCAGCTACCTGTGGGGGAGGGACTCCTACAATGAGCAGTTCTTC
TRBD1 | TRBJ2-7 | . | TRBV27 | CASGDRVHYEQYF | TGTGCCAGCGGAGACAGGGTCCACTACGAGCAGTACTTC
. | TRBJ1-6 | few | TRBV14 | CASSQPIQGYNSPLHF | TGTGCCAGCAGCCAGCCAATACAGGGATATAATTCACCCCTCCACTTT
TRBD1 | TRBJ1-1 | . | TRBV7-2 | CASSSSGQKNTEAFF | TGTGCCAGCAGCTCTTCGGGACAGAAGAACACTGAAGCTTTCTTT
TRBD2 | TRBJ2-1 | . | TRBV7-3 | CASSQTSGSYNEQFF | TGTGCCAGCAGCCAAACTAGCGGGTCCTACAATGAGCAGTTCTTC
TRBD2 | TRBJ2-7 | . | TRBV18 | CASSQTGTTYEQYF | TGTGCCAGCTCACAAACCGGGACTACCTACGAGCAGTACTTC
. | TRBJ1-2 | once | TRBV6-6 | CASRSTDRFSYGYTF | TGTGCCAGCAGATCTACCGACAGATTCTCCTATGGCTACACCTTC
TRBD2 | TRBJ2-1 | . | TRBV29-1 | CSVESPSGILGEQFF | TGCAGCGTTGAGTCTCCTAGCGGGATTTTAGGTGAGCAGTTCTTC
. | TRBJ2-1 | . | TRBV28 | CASTPTPLTTRHNEQFF | TGTGCCAGCACCCCCACGCCCTTGACTACGAGACACAATGAGCAGTTCTTC
TRBD1 | TRBJ2-7 | . | TRBV2 | CASSESGTGAYEQYF | TGTGCCAGCAGTGAATCCGGGACAGGGGCCTACGAGCAGTACTTC
. | TRBJ2-1 | . | TRBV2 | CASRDSRVNEQFF | TGTGCCAGCAGGGACAGCAGGGTCAATGAGCAGTTCTTC
TRBD2 | TRBJ2-4 | . | TRBV6-2/TRBV6-3 | CASSDGTSGREYIQYF | TGTGCCAGCAGTGACGGGACTAGCGGGAGGGAGTACATTCAGTACTTC
TRBD1 | TRBJ1-2 | . | TRBV7-9 | CASSLAAGDRHYGYTF | TGTGCCAGCAGCTTAGCTGCGGGGGACAGGCACTATGGCTACACCTTC
. | TRBJ2-1 | . | TRBV18 | CASSGGPGGAGNEQFF | TGTGCCAGCTCGGGAGGGCCAGGGGGCGCAGGCAATGAGCAGTTCTTC
TRBD1 | TRBJ1-6 | . | TRBV9 | CASNSGGGGSPLHF | TGTGCCAGCAACAGCGGAGGGGGCGGTTCACCCCTCCACTTT
TRBD2 | TRBJ2-3 | . | TRBV20-1 | CSASPSGFTDTQYF | TGCAGTGCTAGTCCTAGCGGTTTCACAGATACGCAGTATTTT
TRBD2 | TRBJ2-7 | . | TRBV7-2 | CASSAGGGGSYEQYF | TGTGCCAGCAGCGCCGGGGGGGGAGGCTCCTACGAGCAGTACTTC